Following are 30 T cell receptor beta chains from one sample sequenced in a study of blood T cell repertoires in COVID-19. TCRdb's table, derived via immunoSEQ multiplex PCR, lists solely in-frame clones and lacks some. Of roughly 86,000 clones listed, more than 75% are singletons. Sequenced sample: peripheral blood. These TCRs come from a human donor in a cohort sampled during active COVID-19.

The CDR3 loop reads CASSPGRGGNTIYF. The CDR3 bases are TGTGCCAGCAGCCCCGGGAGGGGAGGAAACACCATATATTTT. The chain combines TRBV27 with TRBJ1-3; D is perhaps TRBD1 (5 bases). V was clipped by 6 bases and J by 4 bases, with 13 bases between them. This CDR3 region has 14 residues. CDR1 is MNHEY and CDR2 is SMNVEV in the germline V gene (reference sequence).

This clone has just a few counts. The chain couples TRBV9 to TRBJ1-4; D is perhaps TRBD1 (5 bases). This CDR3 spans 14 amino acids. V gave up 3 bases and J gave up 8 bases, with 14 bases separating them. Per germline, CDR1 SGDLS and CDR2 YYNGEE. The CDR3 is CASSAEGRWEKLFF. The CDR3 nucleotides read TGTGCCAGCAGCGCAGAGGGGAGGTGGGAAAAACTGTTTTTT.

DNA of the CDR3: TGTGCCAGCTCCGACAGGAACACAGATACGCAGTATTTT. It yields the protein CASSDRNTDTQYF. The chain has TRBV11-3 and TRBJ2-3, with D perhaps matching TRBD1 (6 bases). CDR3 length equals 13 residues. CDR1 and CDR2 from the germline V gene are SGHNT and YENEEA. The ends were cut back, 8 bases at V and 2 bases at J, with 11 bases in the middle.

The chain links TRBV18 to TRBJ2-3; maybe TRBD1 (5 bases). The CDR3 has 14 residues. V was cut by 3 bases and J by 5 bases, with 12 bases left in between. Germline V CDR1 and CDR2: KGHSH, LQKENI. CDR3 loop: CASSPPGRGDTQYF. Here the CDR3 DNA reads TGTGCCAGCTCACCTCCAGGGCGAGGAGATACGCAGTATTTT.

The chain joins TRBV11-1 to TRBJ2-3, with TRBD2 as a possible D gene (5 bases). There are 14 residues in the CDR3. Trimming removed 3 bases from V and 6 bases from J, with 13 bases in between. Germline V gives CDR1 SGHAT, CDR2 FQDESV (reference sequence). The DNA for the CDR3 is TGTGCCAGCAGCTTGGACTGGCGCGGGGATACGCAGTATTTT. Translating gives CASSLDWRGDTQYF.

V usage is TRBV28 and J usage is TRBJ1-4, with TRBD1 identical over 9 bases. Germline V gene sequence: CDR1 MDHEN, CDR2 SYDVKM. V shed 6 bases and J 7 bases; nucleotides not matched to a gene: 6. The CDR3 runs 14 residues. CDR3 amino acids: CASSNRGRTEKLFF. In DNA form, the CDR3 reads TGTGCCAGCAGCAACAGGGGGCGCACTGAAAAACTGTTTTTT.

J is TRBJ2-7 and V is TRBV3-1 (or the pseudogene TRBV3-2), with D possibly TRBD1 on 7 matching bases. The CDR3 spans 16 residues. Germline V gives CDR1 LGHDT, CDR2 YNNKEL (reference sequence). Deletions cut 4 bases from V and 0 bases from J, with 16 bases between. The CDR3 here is CASSPKGALASYEQYF. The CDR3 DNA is TGTGCCAGCAGCCCTAAGGGGGCACTAGCCTCCTACGAGCAGTACTTC.

The CDR3 spells CASSQRTGANYNEQFF. CDR3 nucleotide sequence: TGTGCCAGCAGCCAAAGGACAGGGGCTAACTACAATGAGCAGTTCTTC. V gene TRBV3-1 (or the pseudogene TRBV3-2) combines with J gene TRBJ2-1, with TRBD1 matching over 9 bases. Germline V CDR1 and CDR2: LGHDT, YNNKEL (reference sequence). V trimming: 2 bases; J trimming: 3 bases; junction bases outside the gene matches: 5. There are 16 residues in the CDR3.

CDR3 DNA: TGTGCCAGCAGTCTCACAGGGGGTGGGAGCAATCAGCCCCAGCATTTT. Protein sequence: CASSLTGGGSNQPQHF. This sequence joins TRBV28 and TRBJ1-5; TRBD1 matches at 8 bases. V shed 5 bases and J 1 base; nucleotides not matched to a gene: 7. CDR3 size: 16 residues. CDR1 and CDR2 from the germline V gene are MDHEN and SYDVKM.

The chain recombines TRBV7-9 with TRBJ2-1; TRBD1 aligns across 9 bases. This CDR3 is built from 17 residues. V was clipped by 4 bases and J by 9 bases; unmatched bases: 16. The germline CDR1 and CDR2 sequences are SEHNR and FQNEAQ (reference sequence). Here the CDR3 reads CASSSNRGLEGSGEQFF. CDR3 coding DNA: TGTGCCAGCAGCTCCAACAGGGGGCTGGAGGGTTCGGGTGAGCAGTTCTTC.

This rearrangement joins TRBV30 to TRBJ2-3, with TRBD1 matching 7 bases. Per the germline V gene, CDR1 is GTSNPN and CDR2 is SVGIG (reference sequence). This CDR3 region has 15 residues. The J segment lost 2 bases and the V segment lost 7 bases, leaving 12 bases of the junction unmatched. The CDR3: CAFESGQEDTDTQYF. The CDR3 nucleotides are TGTGCCTTCGAAAGTGGACAGGAGGACACAGATACGCAGTATTTT.

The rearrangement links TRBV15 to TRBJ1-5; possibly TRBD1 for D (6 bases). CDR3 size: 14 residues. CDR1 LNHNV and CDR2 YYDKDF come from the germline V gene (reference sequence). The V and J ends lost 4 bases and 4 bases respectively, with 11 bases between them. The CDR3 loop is CATSIGGSNQPQHF. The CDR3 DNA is TGTGCCACCAGCATAGGGGGAAGTAATCAGCCCCAGCATTTT.

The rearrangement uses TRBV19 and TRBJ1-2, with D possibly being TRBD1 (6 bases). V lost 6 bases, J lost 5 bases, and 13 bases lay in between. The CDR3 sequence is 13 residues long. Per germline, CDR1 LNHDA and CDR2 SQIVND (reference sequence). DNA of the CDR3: TGTGCCAGTAGACGGGGAGGGGGGTATGGCTACACCTTC. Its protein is CASRRGGGYGYTF.

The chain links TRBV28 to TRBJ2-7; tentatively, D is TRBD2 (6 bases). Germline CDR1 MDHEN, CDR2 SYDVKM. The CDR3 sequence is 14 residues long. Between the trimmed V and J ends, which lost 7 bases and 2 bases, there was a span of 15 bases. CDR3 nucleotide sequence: TGTGCCAGCACCTTCGGGGGACCAACCTACGAGCAGTACTTC. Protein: CASTFGGPTYEQYF. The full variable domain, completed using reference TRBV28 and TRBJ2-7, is DVKVTQSSRYLVKRTGEKVFLECVQDMDHENMFWYRQDPGLGLRLIYFSYDVKMKEKGDIPEGYSVSREKKERFSLILESASTNQTSMYLCASTFGGPTYEQYFGPGTRLTVT.

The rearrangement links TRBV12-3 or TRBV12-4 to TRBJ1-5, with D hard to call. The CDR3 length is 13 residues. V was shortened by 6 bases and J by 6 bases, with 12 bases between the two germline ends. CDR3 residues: CASREGMGQPQHF. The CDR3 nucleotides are TGTGCCAGCAGGGAGGGCATGGGTCAGCCCCAGCATTTT.

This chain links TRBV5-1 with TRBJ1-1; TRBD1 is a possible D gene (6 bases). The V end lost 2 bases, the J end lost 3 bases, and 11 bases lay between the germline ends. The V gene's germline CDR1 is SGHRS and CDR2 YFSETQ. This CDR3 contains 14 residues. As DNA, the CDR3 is TGCGCCAGCAGCTTAAGGGGGTGGGACACTGAAGCTTTCTTT. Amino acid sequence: CASSLRGWDTEAFF.

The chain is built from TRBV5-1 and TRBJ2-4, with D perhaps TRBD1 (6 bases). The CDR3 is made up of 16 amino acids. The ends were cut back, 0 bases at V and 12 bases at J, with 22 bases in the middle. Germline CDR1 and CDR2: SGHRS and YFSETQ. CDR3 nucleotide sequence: TGCGCCAGCAGCTTGGCCCCCACAGGGCTCGATGCGGGTCAGTACTTC. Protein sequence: CASSLAPTGLDAGQYF.

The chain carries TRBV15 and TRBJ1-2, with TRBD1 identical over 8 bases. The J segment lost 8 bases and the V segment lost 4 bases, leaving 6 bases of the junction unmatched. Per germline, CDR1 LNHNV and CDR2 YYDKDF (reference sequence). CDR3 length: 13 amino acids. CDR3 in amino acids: CATSTGGFVGYTF. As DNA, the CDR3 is TGTGCCACCAGCACAGGGGGCTTTGTAGGCTACACCTTC.

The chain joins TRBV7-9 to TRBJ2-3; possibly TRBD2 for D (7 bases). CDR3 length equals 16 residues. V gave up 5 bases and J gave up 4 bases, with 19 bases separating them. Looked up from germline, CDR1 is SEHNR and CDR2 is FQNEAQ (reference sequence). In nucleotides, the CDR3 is TGTGCCAGCAGCGCCTTGGAGGGGGGGCTAGCAGATACGCAGTATTTT. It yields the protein CASSALEGGLADTQYF.

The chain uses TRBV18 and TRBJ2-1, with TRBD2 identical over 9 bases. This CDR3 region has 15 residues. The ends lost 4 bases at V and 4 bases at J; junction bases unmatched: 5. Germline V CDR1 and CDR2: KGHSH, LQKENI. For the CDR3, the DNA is TGTGCCAGCTCACGTGGGACTAGCAATTACAATGAGCAGTTCTTC. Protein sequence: CASSRGTSNYNEQFF.

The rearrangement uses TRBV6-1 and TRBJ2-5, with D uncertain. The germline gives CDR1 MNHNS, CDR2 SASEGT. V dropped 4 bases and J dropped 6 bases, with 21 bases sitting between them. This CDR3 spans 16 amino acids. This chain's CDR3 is CASSAVVWAQVQTQYF. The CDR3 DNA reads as TGTGCCAGCAGTGCCGTAGTGTGGGCACAAGTGCAGACCCAGTACTTC.

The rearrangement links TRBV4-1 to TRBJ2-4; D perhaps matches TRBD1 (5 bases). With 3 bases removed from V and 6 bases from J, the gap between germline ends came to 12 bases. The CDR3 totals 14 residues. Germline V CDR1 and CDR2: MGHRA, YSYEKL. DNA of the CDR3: TGCGCCAGCAGCCATCCCCCTAGGGGAAACATTCAGTACTTC. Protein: CASSHPPRGNIQYF.

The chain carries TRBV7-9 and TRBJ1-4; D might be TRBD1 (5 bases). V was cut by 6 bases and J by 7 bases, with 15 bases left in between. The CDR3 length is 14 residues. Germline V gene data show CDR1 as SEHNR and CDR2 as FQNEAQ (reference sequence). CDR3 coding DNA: TGTGCCAGCAGTATGGGTGCAGGGCCTGAAAAACTGTTTTTT. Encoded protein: CASSMGAGPEKLFF.

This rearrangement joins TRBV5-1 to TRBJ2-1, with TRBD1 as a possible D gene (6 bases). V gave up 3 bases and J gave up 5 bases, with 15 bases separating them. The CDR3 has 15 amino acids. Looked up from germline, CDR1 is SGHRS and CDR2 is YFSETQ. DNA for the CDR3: TGCGCCAGCAGCTATACTACGGACAGCCACAATGAGCAGTTCTTC. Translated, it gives CASSYTTDSHNEQFF.

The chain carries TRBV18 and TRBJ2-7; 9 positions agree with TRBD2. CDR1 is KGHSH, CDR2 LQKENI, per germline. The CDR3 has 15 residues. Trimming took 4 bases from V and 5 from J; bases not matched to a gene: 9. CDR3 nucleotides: TGTGCCAGCTCACTCCGGGCGGGGGGGCCGAACGAGCAGTACTTC. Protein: CASSLRAGGPNEQYF.

The CDR3 region is CATSRDLQANYGYTF. In DNA, the CDR3 is TGTGCCACCAGCAGAGATCTACAGGCTAACTATGGCTACACCTTC. V and J are TRBV15 and TRBJ1-2, with D possibly matching TRBD1 (5 bases). Per the germline V gene, CDR1 is LNHNV and CDR2 is YYDKDF (reference sequence). The CDR3 runs to 15 residues. Trimming stripped 0 bases from V and 0 bases from J, with 8 bases between.

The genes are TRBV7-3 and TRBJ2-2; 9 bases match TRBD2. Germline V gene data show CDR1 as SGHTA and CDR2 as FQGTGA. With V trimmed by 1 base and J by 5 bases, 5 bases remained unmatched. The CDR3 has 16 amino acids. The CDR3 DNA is TGTGCCAGCAGCTTAAATAGCGGGGGAACTACCGGGGAGCTGTTTTTT. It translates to CASSLNSGGTTGELFF.

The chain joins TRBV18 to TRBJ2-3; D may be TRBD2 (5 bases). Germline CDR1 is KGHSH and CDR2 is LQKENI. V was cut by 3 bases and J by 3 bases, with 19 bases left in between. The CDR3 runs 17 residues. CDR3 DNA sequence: TGTGCCAGCTCACCTGGTAAGGACTTGAGGTCGACAGATACGCAGTATTTT. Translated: CASSPGKDLRSTDTQYF.

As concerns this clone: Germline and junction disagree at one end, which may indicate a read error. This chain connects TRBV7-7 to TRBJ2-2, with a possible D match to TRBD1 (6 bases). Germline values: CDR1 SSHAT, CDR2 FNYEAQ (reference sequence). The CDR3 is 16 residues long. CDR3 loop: CASSSTGIASTGELFF. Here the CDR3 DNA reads TGTGCTAGCAGCTCCACAGGGATAGCGTCCACCGGGGAGCTGTTTTTT.

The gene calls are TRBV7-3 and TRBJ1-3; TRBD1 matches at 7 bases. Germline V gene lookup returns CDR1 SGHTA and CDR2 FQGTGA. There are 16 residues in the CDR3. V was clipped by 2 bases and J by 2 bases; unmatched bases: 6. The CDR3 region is CASSLAGQLAGNTIYF. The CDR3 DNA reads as TGTGCCAGCAGCTTAGCGGGACAGCTTGCTGGAAACACCATATATTTT. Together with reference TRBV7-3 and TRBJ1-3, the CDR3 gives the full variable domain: GAGVSQTPSNKVTEKGKYVELRCDPISGHTALYWYRQSLGQGPEFLIYFQGTGAADDSGLPNDRFFAVRPEGSVSTLKIQRTERGDSAVYLCASSLAGQLAGNTIYFGEGSWLTVV.